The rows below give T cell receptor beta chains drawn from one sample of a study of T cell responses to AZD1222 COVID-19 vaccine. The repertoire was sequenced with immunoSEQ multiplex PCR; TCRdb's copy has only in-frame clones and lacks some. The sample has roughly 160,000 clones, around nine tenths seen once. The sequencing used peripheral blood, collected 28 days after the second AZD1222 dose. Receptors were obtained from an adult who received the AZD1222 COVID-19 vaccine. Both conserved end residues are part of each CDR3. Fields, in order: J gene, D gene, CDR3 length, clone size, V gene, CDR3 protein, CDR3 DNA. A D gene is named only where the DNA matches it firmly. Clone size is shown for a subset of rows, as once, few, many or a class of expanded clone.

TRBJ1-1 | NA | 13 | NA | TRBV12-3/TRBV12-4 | CASSFRKNTEAFF | TGTGCCAGCAGTTTTCGGAAGAACACTGAAGCTTTCTTT
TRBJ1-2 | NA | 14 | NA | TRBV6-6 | CASSLDSLFGGYTF | TGTGCCAGCAGCCTAGACAGCCTTTTCGGTGGCTACACCTTC
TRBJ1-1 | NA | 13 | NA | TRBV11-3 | CASSLDRWTEAFF | TGTGCCAGCAGCTTAGACAGATGGACTGAAGCTTTCTTT
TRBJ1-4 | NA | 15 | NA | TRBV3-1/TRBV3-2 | CASSQGIATNEKLFF | TGTGCCAGCAGCCAAGGAATTGCAACTAATGAAAAACTGTTTTTT
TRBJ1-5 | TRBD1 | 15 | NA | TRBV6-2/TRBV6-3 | CASSYGQGLNQPQHF | TGTGCCAGCAGTTACGGACAGGGGCTCAATCAGCCCCAGCATTTT
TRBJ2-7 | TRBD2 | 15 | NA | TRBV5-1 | CASSWGPAGGDEQYF | TGCGCCAGCAGCTGGGGGCCAGCGGGGGGCGACGAGCAGTACTTC
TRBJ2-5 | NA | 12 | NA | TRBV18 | CASSPQQETQYF | TGTGCCAGCTCACCCCAACAAGAGACCCAGTACTTC
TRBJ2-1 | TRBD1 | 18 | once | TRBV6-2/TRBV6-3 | CASSYSSFVWDRGYEQFF | TGTGCCAGCAGTTACTCGAGCTTTGTTTGGGACAGGGGGTATGAGCAGTTCTTC
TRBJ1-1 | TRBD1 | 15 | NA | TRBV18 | CASSPLGQSNTEAFF | TGTGCCAGCTCACCGCTGGGACAGTCGAACACTGAAGCTTTCTTT
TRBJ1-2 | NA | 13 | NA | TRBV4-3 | CASSSLGNYGYTF | TGCGCCAGCAGCTCGCTCGGGAACTATGGCTACACCTTC
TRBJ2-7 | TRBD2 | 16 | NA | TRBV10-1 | CASSEGTLTGGYEQYF | TGCGCCAGCAGTGAGGGGACCCTTACCGGGGGGTACGAGCAGTACTTC
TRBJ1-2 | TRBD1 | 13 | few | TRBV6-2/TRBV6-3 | CASSYSDRGGYTF | TGTGCCAGCAGTTACTCGGACAGGGGTGGCTACACCTTC
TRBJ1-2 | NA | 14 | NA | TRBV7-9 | CASSFSEFNYGYTF | TGTGCCAGCAGCTTCAGCGAATTTAACTATGGCTACACCTTC
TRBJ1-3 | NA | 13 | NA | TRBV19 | CASSIIGWNTIYF | TGTGCCAGTAGTATAATCGGGTGGAACACCATATATTTT
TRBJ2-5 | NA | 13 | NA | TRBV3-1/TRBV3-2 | CASSQMVQETQYF | TGTGCCAGCAGCCAAATGGTCCAAGAGACCCAGTACTTC
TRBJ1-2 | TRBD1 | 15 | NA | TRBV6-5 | CASSPGTGGIYGYTF | TGTGCCAGCTCCCCCGGGACAGGGGGCATCTATGGCTACACCTTC
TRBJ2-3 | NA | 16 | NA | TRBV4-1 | CASSQGVSPSTDTQYF | TGCGCCAGCAGCCAAGGAGTCTCTCCTAGCACAGATACGCAGTATTTT
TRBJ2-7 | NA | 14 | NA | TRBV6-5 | CASTNSLFRDEQYF | TGTGCCAGCACCAACAGCCTTTTTAGGGACGAGCAGTACTTC
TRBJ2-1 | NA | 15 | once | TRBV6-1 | CASSEFWGSYNEQFF | TGTGCCAGCAGTGAATTCTGGGGCTCCTACAATGAGCAGTTCTTC
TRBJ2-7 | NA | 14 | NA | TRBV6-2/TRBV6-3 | CASSRQGGKYEQYF | TGTGCCAGCAGCCGACAGGGAGGGAAGTACGAGCAGTACTTC
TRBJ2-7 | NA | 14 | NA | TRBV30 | CAWSGAGTGYEQYF | TGTGCCTGGAGTGGCGCAGGGACGGGCTACGAGCAGTACTTC
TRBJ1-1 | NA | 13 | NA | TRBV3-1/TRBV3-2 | CASSQLSGTEAFF | TGTGCCAGCAGCCAGTTATCGGGCACTGAAGCTTTCTTT
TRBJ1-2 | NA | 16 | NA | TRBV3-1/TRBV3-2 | CASSRAERLPGYGYTF | TGTGCCAGCAGCCGGGCGGAGAGGCTGCCCGGGTATGGCTACACCTTC
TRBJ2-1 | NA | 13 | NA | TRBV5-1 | CASSLFPRMEQFF | TGCGCCAGCAGCTTGTTCCCTCGGATGGAGCAGTTCTTC
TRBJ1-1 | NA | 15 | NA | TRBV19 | CASSLGGGLGTEAFF | TGTGCCAGTAGTCTGGGTGGGGGGCTTGGGACTGAAGCTTTCTTT
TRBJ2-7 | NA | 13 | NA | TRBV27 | CASSDPPVYEQYF | TGTGCCAGCAGTGACCCCCCGGTCTACGAGCAGTACTTC
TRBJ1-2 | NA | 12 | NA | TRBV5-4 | CASSLDSYGYTF | TGTGCCAGCAGCTTAGACAGCTATGGCTACACCTTC
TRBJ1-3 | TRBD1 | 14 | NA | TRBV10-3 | CAISGTGSGNTIYF | TGTGCCATCAGTGGGACAGGGTCTGGAAACACCATATATTTT
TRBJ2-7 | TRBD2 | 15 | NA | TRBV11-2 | CASSFPERGSYEQYF | TGTGCCAGCAGCTTCCCAGAGCGGGGGAGCTACGAGCAGTACTTC
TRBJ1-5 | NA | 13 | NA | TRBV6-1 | CASSEVTNQPQHF | TGTGCCAGCAGTGAAGTAACCAATCAGCCCCAGCATTTT
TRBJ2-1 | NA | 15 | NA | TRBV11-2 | CASSPRQDAYNEQFF | TGTGCCAGCAGCCCCCGACAGGATGCCTACAATGAGCAGTTCTTC
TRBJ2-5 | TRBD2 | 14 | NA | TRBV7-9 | CASSRSGGGETQYF | TGTGCCAGCAGCCGTAGCGGGGGTGGAGAGACCCAGTACTTC
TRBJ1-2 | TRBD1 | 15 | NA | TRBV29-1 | CSVEGEGGENYGYTF | TGCAGCGTTGAAGGAGAAGGGGGCGAAAACTATGGCTACACCTTC
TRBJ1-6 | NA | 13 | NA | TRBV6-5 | CASSYAYNSPLHF | TGTGCCAGCAGTTACGCATATAATTCACCCCTCCACTTT
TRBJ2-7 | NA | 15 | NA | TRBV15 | CATSRGGGTTYEQYF | TGTGCCACCAGCAGAGGGGGCGGGACGACCTACGAGCAGTACTTC
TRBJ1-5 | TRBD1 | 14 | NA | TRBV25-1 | CASSETGTLKAQHF | TGTGCCAGCAGTGAGACAGGGACGCTAAAAGCCCAGCATTTT
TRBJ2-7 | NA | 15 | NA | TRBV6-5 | CASRPGQGINGEQYF | TGTGCCAGCAGACCCGGGCAGGGGATCAATGGCGAGCAGTACTTC
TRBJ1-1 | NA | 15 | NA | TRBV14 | CASSQGQIINTEAFF | TGTGCCAGCAGCCAAGGACAAATAATAAACACTGAAGCTTTCTTT